This record looks at one TCR beta chain sequence and its context. What it recognizes is unknown. Both 60 Vbeta primers and 13 Jbeta primers went into the PCR. Some clones are missing from TCRdb's copy, which holds only in-frame ones; the method was immunoSEQ multiplex PCR. In the table there are around 130,000 clones, around 77% of which are singletons. The record originates from a study of cytomegalovirus exposure and HLA in healthy donors. Whole-study results and caveats: Immune exposure information comprised only CMV serostatus. A later analysis showed TCR association rates differing by HLA locus, peaking at DRB1 and lowest at HLA-C.

The ends were cut back, 4 bases at V and 5 bases at J, with 18 bases in the middle. There are 15 residues in the CDR3. Germline CDR1 and CDR2: SGHRS and YFSETQ. As for the donors, each was a healthy bone marrow donor. The genes are TRBV5-1 and TRBJ2-5, with D maybe TRBD1 (6 bases). What was sequenced was PBMCs. The clonotype comes from a man aged 18-30 years in good health and CMV-seropositive. The CDR3 loop reads CASSEHGGYTETQYF. The CDR3 DNA sequence: TGCGCCAGCAGCGAGCATGGGGGCTATACGGAGACCCAGTACTTC.